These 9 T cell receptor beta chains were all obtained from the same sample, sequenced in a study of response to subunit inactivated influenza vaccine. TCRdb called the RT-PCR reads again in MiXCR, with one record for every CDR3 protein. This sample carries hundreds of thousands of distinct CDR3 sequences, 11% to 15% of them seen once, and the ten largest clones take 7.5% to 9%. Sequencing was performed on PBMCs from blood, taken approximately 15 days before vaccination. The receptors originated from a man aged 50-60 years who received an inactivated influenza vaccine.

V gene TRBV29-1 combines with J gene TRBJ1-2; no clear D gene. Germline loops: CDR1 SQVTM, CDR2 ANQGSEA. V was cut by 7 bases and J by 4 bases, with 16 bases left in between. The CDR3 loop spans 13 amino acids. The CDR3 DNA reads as TGCAGCGCCTTGCCCGAGTCTGGCTATGGCTACACCTTC. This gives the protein CSALPESGYGYTF.

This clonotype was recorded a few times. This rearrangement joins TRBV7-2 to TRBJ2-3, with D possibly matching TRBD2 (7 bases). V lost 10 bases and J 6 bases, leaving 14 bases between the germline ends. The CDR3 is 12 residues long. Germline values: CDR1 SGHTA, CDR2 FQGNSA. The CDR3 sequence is CATRKGGDTQYF. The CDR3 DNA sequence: TGTGCCACCCGTAAGGGGGGGGATACGCAGTATTTT.

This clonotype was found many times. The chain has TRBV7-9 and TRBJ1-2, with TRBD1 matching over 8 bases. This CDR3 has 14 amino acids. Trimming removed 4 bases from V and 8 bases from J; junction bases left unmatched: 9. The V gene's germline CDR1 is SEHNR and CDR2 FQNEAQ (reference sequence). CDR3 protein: CASSSSGTGYGYTF. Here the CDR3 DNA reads TGTGCCAGCAGCTCCTCCGGGACAGGATACGGCTACACCTTC.

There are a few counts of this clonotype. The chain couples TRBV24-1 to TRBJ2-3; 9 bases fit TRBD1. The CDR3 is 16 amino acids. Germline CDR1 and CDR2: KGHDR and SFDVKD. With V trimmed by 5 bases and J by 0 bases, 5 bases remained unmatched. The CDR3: CATSGGTGTSTDTQYF. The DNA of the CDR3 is TGTGCCACCAGTGGAGGGACAGGGACGAGCACAGATACGCAGTATTTT.

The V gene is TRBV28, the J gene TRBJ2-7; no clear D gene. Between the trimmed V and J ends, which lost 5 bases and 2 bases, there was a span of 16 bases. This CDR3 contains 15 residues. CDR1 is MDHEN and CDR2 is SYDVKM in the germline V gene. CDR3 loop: CASSLFSLAAYEQYF. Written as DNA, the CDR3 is TGTGCCAGCAGTCTTTTCTCACTGGCGGCCTACGAGCAGTACTTC.

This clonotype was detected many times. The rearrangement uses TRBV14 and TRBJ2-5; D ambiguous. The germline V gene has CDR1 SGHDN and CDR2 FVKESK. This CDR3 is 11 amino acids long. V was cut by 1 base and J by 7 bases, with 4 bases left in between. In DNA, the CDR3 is TGTGCCAGCAGCCAAGTACGGACCCAGTACTTC. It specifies CASSQVRTQYF.

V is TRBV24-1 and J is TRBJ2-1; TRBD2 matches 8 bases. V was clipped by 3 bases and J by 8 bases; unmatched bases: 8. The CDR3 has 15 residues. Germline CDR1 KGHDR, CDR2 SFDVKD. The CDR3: CATSDPGLGRYEQFF. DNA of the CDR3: TGTGCCACCAGTGATCCGGGACTAGGTAGGTATGAGCAGTTCTTC.

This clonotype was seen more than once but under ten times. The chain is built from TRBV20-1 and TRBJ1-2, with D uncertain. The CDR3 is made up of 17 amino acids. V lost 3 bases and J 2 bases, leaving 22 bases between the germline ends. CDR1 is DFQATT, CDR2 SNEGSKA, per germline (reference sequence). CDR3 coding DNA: TGCAGTGCTAGCATCTCCGGGTCCCCTCTCCCAAACTATGGCTACACCTTC. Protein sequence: CSASISGSPLPNYGYTF.

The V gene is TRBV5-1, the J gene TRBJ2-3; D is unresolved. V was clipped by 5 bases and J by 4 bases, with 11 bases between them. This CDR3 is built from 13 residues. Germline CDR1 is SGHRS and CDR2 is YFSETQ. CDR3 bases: TGCGCCAGCAGTGAGCTCACTTCAGATACGCAGTATTTT. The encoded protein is CASSELTSDTQYF.